This TCR beta chain was profiled in a study of identical twins. This clonotype was counted many times. Healthy Caucasians supplied all donations. CDR1 LGHNA and CDR2 YNFKEQ come from the germline V gene. The V end was cut by 2 bases, the J end by 2 bases, with 10 bases between. The CDR3 is made up of 15 amino acids. TCRdb fed the 5' RACE reads into MiXCR, producing one record per CDR3 protein. The repertoire includes about 260,000 distinct CDR3 sequences, 7% of them detected once, and 3% to 4.5% sits in the top ten. This same sample was also part of a study on yellow fever vaccine responses in identical twins.

Material for sequencing was memory (CD45RO+) T cells sorted from blood. This chain links TRBV4-2 with TRBJ2-1; D not resolved. This sequence was found in a young woman in good health. The CDR3 DNA sequence: TGTGCCAGCAGCCAACAAACTGAAACCTACAATGAGCAGTTCTTC. It is translated as CASSQQTETYNEQFF.